This TCR beta chain is from a study of prognosis after radiotherapy for stage I lung cancer. Study overall: In this cohort, no one received concurrent therapy with stereotactic body radiotherapy. General study points: A drop in unique TCR clone counts was seen after stereotactic body radiation therapy, median 10,088 versus 6,861.

Using two-round multiplex PCR, the authors amplified TCR beta CDR3 from genomic DNA. Initially, in first-round PCR, primers specific to each TRBV and TRBJ gene were used. Via MiXCR, TCRdb re-called the multiplex PCR reads, giving one row per CDR3 protein. This table holds about 22,000 distinct CDR3 sequences, around 40% found once. With regard to this clonotype: Its antigen is currently unknown. This likely came from a read error, as a far larger clone is one base away.

This CDR3 is 14 amino acids long. CDR1 is SGHAT, CDR2 FQDESV, per germline (reference sequence). Sequences were derived from PBMCs, sampled before or after stereotactic body radiation therapy (not recorded which). The sequence derives from a donor at least 50 years old with non-small cell lung cancer. The rearrangement joins TRBV11-1 to TRBJ2-2; D gene ambiguous. The CDR3 DNA reads TGTGCCATCAGCTTTTTCGCGAACACCGGGGAGCTGTTTTTT. Protein sequence: CAISFFANTGELFF. The variable domain in full, with the rest retrieved from reference TRBV11-1 and TRBJ2-2, is EAEVAQSPRYKITEKSQAVAFWCDPISGHATLYWYRQILGQGPELLVQFQDESVVDDSQLPKDRFSAERLKGVDSTLKIQPAELGDSAMYLCAISFFANTGELFFGEGSRLTVL.